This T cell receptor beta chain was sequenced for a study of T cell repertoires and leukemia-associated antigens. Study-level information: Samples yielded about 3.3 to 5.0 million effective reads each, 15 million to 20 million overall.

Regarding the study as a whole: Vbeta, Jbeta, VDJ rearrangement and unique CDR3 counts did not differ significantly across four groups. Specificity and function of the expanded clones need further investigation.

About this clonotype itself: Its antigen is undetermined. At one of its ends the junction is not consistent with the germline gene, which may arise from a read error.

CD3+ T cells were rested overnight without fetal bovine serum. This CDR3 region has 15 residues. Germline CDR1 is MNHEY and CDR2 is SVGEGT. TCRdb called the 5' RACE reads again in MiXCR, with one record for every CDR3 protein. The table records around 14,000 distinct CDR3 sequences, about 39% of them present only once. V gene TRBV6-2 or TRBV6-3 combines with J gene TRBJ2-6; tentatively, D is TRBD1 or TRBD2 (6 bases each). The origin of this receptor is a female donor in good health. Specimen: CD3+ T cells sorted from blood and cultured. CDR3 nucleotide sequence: TGTGCCAGCACACCAGGGGACTCTGGGGCCGACGTCCTGACTTTC. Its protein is CASTPGDSGADVLTF.